The 12 T cell receptor beta chains listed next were all sequenced from one sample in a study of shared clonotypes between healthy human individuals. Measured with immunoSEQ multiplex PCR; TCRdb has only the in-frame clones, and not every one. The table lists about 2.3 million clones, 85% to 95% of them singletons, with approximately 0.41% in the top ten. The sample was naive CD4+ T cells from PBMCs. Stated subset: CD45RA+ positively selected. The receptors come from a man between 18 and 29 years old in good health. Some clones in this sample may be carry-over from other donors' samples.

The chain uses TRBV11-2 and TRBJ1-2; unclear D gene. This CDR3 is built from 13 residues. Trimming cost V 5 bases and J 8 bases, with 15 bases left between them. Germline loops: CDR1 SGHAT, CDR2 FQNNGV. The DNA of the CDR3 is TGTGCCAGCAGCCCAATCTCGACAAACGGCTACACCTTC. Its translation: CASSPISTNGYTF.

This sequence joins TRBV29-1 and TRBJ2-1; tentatively, D is TRBD1 (6 bases). Deletions cut 8 bases from V and 4 bases from J, with 12 bases between. CDR1 is SQVTM and CDR2 is ANQGSEA in the germline V gene. This CDR3 is built from 12 residues. The CDR3 region has the DNA TGCAGCAAACGGACAGCTTACAATGAGCAGTTCTTC. Its translation: CSKRTAYNEQFF.

The V call is TRBV5-1, the J call TRBJ2-3; D gene uncertain. Trimming took 5 bases from V and 0 from J, leaving 16 bases between them. Germline CDR1 and CDR2: SGHRS and YFSETQ. This CDR3 comprises 16 residues. The CDR3 loop reads CASRADHIPSTDTQYF. CDR3 bases: TGCGCCAGCAGAGCAGACCACATCCCTAGCACAGATACGCAGTATTTT. Using reference TRBV5-1 and TRBJ2-3 for the parts outside the CDR3, the full variable domain is KAGVTQTPRYLIKTRGQQVTLSCSPISGHRSVSWYQQTPGQGLQFLFEYFSETQRNKGNFPGRFSGRQFSNSRSEMNVSTLELGDSALYLCASRADHIPSTDTQYFGPGTRLTVL.

The chain employs TRBV10-3 and TRBJ2-7; D perhaps matches TRBD2 (6 bases). The CDR3 spans 15 residues. Trimming left V 2 bases short and J 3 bases short, with 14 bases between. Per the germline V gene, CDR1 is ENHRY and CDR2 is SYGVKD. The CDR3 loop reads CAISERGVGGYEQYF. CDR3 DNA sequence: TGTGCCATCAGTGAGCGGGGCGTCGGGGGCTACGAGCAGTACTTC.

For the CDR3, the DNA is TGCGCCAGCAGCCGCCGGACCGACAGGCTCACCGGGGAGCTGTTTTTT. Its translation is CASSRRTDRLTGELFF. The V and J genes are TRBV5-1 and TRBJ2-2; perhaps TRBD1 as D (6 bases). Germline CDR1 SGHRS, CDR2 YFSETQ. This CDR3 comprises 16 residues. V lost 4 bases and J lost 4, with 17 bases in between.

The chain couples TRBV15 to TRBJ1-2; 9 bases map to TRBD1. V was pared by 3 bases and J by 2 bases, with 10 bases of the junction left unmatched. This CDR3 is 17 amino acids long. Germline V gene sequence: CDR1 LNHNV, CDR2 YYDKDF (reference sequence). The CDR3 nucleotides are TGTGCCACCAGCAGCGGACAGGGGAAAGGGGGGAACTATGGCTACACCTTC. Its protein product is CATSSGQGKGGNYGYTF.

The chain recombines TRBV7-8 with TRBJ2-2, with D uncertain. V was trimmed by 1 base and J by 0 bases, leaving 12 bases between them. CDR1 is SGHVS and CDR2 is FQNEAQ in the germline V gene. The CDR3 spans 17 residues. The CDR3 is CASSLEGYLANTGELFF. For the CDR3, the DNA is TGTGCCAGCAGCTTAGAGGGTTATCTCGCGAACACCGGGGAGCTGTTTTTT.

The chain employs TRBV28 and TRBJ2-1; tentative D call: TRBD2 (5 bases). The CDR3 is 15 amino acids. Trimming removed 6 bases at V and 4 bases at J, with 16 bases between. Germline lookup yields CDR1 MDHEN and CDR2 SYDVKM. CDR3: CASSSMGVFYNEQFF. CDR3 nucleotides: TGTGCCAGCAGCAGCATGGGAGTTTTTTACAATGAGCAGTTCTTC.

The chain employs TRBV5-1 and TRBJ2-1; TRBD2 might be the D (6 bases). CDR1 and CDR2 (germline): SGHRS, YFSETQ. Trimming removed 1 base at V and 8 bases at J, with 13 bases between. This CDR3 has 14 residues. CDR3 in DNA: TGCGCCAGCAGCTTGTTAACTAGCAGAGATGAGCAGTTCTTC. Protein sequence: CASSLLTSRDEQFF. Full variable domain (rest looked up from reference TRBV5-1 and TRBJ2-1): KAGVTQTPRYLIKTRGQQVTLSCSPISGHRSVSWYQQTPGQGLQFLFEYFSETQRNKGNFPGRFSGRQFSNSRSEMNVSTLELGDSALYLCASSLLTSRDEQFFGPGTRLTVL.

This clone was observed a handful of times. The chain is built from TRBV18 and TRBJ2-5, with no clear D. This CDR3 is 14 amino acids long. Germline CDR1 is KGHSH and CDR2 is LQKENI. V lost 0 bases and J lost 5, with 10 bases in between. In DNA, the CDR3 is TGTGCCAGCTCACCACCATCAGTCGGGGAGACCCAGTACTTC. It translates to CASSPPSVGETQYF.

The V call is TRBV30, the J call TRBJ2-2; D possibly corresponds to TRBD2 (5 bases). Germline CDR1 reads GTSNPN; CDR2 reads SVGIG (reference sequence). V was clipped by 4 bases and J by 1 base, with 13 bases between them. This CDR3 is 15 amino acids long. CDR3 coding DNA: TGTGCCTGGAAGCGCCGACTACGGAACACCGGGGAGCTGTTTTTT. Translated: CAWKRRLRNTGELFF.

This sequence joins TRBV6-5 and TRBJ2-3; TRBD2 matches at 7 bases. V lost 0 bases, J lost 4 bases, and 7 bases stayed unmatched. CDR1 and CDR2 from the germline V gene are MNHEY and SVGAGI. The CDR3 sequence is 16 residues long. CDR3 sequence (DNA): TGTGCCAGCAGTTACTCAGGACTCGCGGGGGCAGATACGCAGTATTTT. Translated, it gives CASSYSGLAGADTQYF.